These 6 T cell receptor beta chains originate from one sample sequenced in a study of T cells in Graves' hyperthyroidism and ophthalmopathy. Regions amplified from RNA transcripts were the TCR beta CDR3 regions. When the TCR CDR3 underwent first-round RT-PCR, the HTBI primer set was used. Each CDR3 protein is one row after TCRdb ran MiXCR on the multiplex PCR reads. In the table there are a few hundred thousand distinct CDR3 sequences, 11% to 15% of which are singletons. Sample: blood. These receptors were obtained from a woman between 40 and 55 years old with Graves' hyperthyroidism.

This clonotype has a count of ten or more. The gene calls are TRBV2 and TRBJ2-5; D unclear. Germline CDR1 is SNHLY and CDR2 is FYNNEI. V was pared by 4 bases and J by 5 bases, with 8 bases between. This CDR3 has 12 amino acids. The CDR3 loop reads CASSGRWETQYF. CDR3 DNA: TGTGCCAGCAGTGGCCGGTGGGAGACCCAGTACTTC.

There are many counts of this clonotype. The V gene is TRBV30, the J gene TRBJ2-7; the D is unclear. Trimming took off 0 bases at V and 5 bases at J, with 5 bases between the two ends. This CDR3 region has 11 residues. Germline values: CDR1 GTSNPN, CDR2 SVGIG (reference sequence). Here the CDR3 DNA reads TGTGCCTGGAGTGTAACCCACGAGCAGTACTTC. Residues: CAWSVTHEQYF.

This clonotype was seen repeatedly, ten times or more. This chain connects TRBV3-1 to TRBJ2-1, with 7 bases that match TRBD2. The CDR3 consists of 16 residues. Germline loops: CDR1 LGHDT, CDR2 YNNKEL (reference sequence). The V gene end was trimmed by 0 bases and the J gene end by 3 bases; junction bases not matched to a gene: 5. Written as DNA, the CDR3 is TGTGCCAGCAGCCAAGATTCCGCTAGCGGCTACAATGAGCAGTTCTTC. Amino acids: CASSQDSASGYNEQFF.

There are many counts of this clonotype. The V gene is TRBV18, the J gene TRBJ2-2; D might be TRBD2 (5 bases). The germline V and J ends were trimmed by 6 bases and 7 bases, with 18 bases remaining between them. Per germline, CDR1 KGHSH and CDR2 LQKENI. The CDR3 spans 15 residues. In nucleotides, the CDR3 is TGTGCCAGCTCTACAAAACGCGGACTTGGCGGGGAGCTGTTTTTT. It codes for CASSTKRGLGGELFF.

This chain uses TRBV5-8 with TRBJ2-6; possibly TRBD1 for D (5 bases). Deletions cut 4 bases from V and 1 base from J, with 15 bases between. Per the germline V gene, CDR1 is SGHTS and CDR2 is YDEGEE. There are 17 residues in the CDR3. CDR3 sequence reads: CASSTRVDPSGANVLTF. In DNA form, the CDR3 reads TGTGCCAGCAGCACCAGGGTAGACCCTTCTGGGGCCAACGTCCTGACTTTC.

This clonotype was seen at least ten times. The J gene is TRBJ2-3, the V gene TRBV20-1; D remains unclear. CDR3 length: 14 residues. In germline, CDR1 is DFQATT, CDR2 SNEGSKA (reference sequence). V was pared by 3 bases and J by 0 bases, with 10 bases between. For the CDR3, the DNA is TGCAGTGCTAGTTCAGCGACTAGCACAGATACGCAGTATTTT. This encodes CSASSATSTDTQYF.